A selection of T cell receptor beta chains follows, all from one sample in a study of blood T cell repertoires in COVID-19. This table comes from immunoSEQ multiplex PCR, and its TCRdb copy is limited to in-frame clones, with some not included. This table has 130,000 to 150,000 clones, 79% appearing once. The sample was peripheral blood. Every receptor here comes from a man aged 55 to 70 with acute or convalescent COVID-19. CDR3s leave out the opening cysteine and the closing phenylalanine or tryptophan. A D gene is named only where the DNA matches it firmly. Not every row has a clone size; where given, it reads once, few, many or a size class.

v_gene: TRBV5-1; d_gene: NA; abundance: NA; CDR3aa: ASSLSRGNEKLF
v_gene: TRBV7-2; d_gene: TRBD2; abundance: NA; CDR3aa: ASSTIAGAGEQY
v_gene: TRBV5-1; d_gene: TRBD1; abundance: NA; CDR3aa: ASAGQGLSGELF
v_gene: TRBV6-5; d_gene: NA; abundance: NA; CDR3aa: ASSYSGGRVIY
v_gene: TRBV13; d_gene: TRBD2; abundance: NA; CDR3aa: ASSLGRLAGHNTDTQY
v_gene: TRBV5-4; d_gene: NA; abundance: once; CDR3aa: ASSLAGIRQETQY
v_gene: TRBV19; d_gene: NA; abundance: few; CDR3aa: ASSITATNEKLF
v_gene: TRBV28; d_gene: NA; abundance: NA; CDR3aa: ASSLSGGNQPQH
v_gene: TRBV9; d_gene: TRBD2; abundance: NA; CDR3aa: ASTPGGRSYNEQF
v_gene: TRBV28; d_gene: NA; abundance: NA; CDR3aa: ASSLVLGLHEQY
v_gene: TRBV7-9; d_gene: TRBD2; abundance: once; CDR3aa: ASSRGSGSFNYAQY
v_gene: TRBV18; d_gene: TRBD1; abundance: NA; CDR3aa: ASSQQGTQETQY
v_gene: TRBV11-2; d_gene: TRBD1; abundance: NA; CDR3aa: ASSLIGTGGGGTQY
v_gene: TRBV6-1; d_gene: TRBD2; abundance: NA; CDR3aa: ASSEVGAGGSYEQY
v_gene: TRBV24-1; d_gene: TRBD1; abundance: NA; CDR3aa: ATSDRGQGGTGELF
v_gene: TRBV28; d_gene: NA; abundance: NA; CDR3aa: ASSPTGTFSYEQY
v_gene: TRBV18; d_gene: NA; abundance: NA; CDR3aa: ASSPSRDGTQY
v_gene: TRBV6-5; d_gene: TRBD2; abundance: NA; CDR3aa: ASILRERGNEQF
v_gene: TRBV5-5; d_gene: NA; abundance: NA; CDR3aa: ASRTENYGYT
v_gene: TRBV5-1; d_gene: NA; abundance: NA; CDR3aa: ASSPTDPNYEQY
v_gene: TRBV7-3; d_gene: TRBD1; abundance: NA; CDR3aa: ASSLDRGSSPLH
v_gene: TRBV4-1; d_gene: TRBD2; abundance: NA; CDR3aa: ASSQALSGRLNEQF
v_gene: TRBV5-6; d_gene: NA; abundance: once; CDR3aa: ASSLFLSGLTDTQY
v_gene: TRBV4-1; d_gene: NA; abundance: NA; CDR3aa: ASSQDEQARSPLH
v_gene: TRBV11-2; d_gene: NA; abundance: NA; CDR3aa: ASSRGVLEPQH
v_gene: TRBV5-1; d_gene: TRBD1; abundance: few; CDR3aa: ASSLGQGYTEAF
v_gene: TRBV28; d_gene: NA; abundance: few; CDR3aa: ASSPPRGKQF
v_gene: TRBV7-9; d_gene: TRBD1; abundance: NA; CDR3aa: ASSSPRDRDNYGYT
v_gene: TRBV28; d_gene: TRBD2; abundance: NA; CDR3aa: ASSLPQVEAGGPSEF
v_gene: TRBV25-1; d_gene: TRBD1; abundance: NA; CDR3aa: ASSSIRDSSYEQY
v_gene: TRBV10-3; d_gene: TRBD1; abundance: NA; CDR3aa: AISWGQGTEQPQH
v_gene: TRBV19; d_gene: NA; abundance: NA; CDR3aa: ASISGVNTEAF
v_gene: TRBV30; d_gene: TRBD1; abundance: NA; CDR3aa: AWWGQGNYGYT
v_gene: TRBV9; d_gene: TRBD2; abundance: once; CDR3aa: ASSVGQGAGAKEQY
v_gene: TRBV7-9; d_gene: NA; abundance: NA; CDR3aa: ASSSLAGGTEAF
v_gene: TRBV3-1/TRBV3-2; d_gene: TRBD2; abundance: NA; CDR3aa: ASRSRGTSISGANVLT
v_gene: TRBV4-3; d_gene: NA; abundance: NA; CDR3aa: ASSQDSSGNTIY
v_gene: TRBV9; d_gene: NA; abundance: once; CDR3aa: ASSDNPGSTTNEKLF
v_gene: TRBV27; d_gene: NA; abundance: NA; CDR3aa: ASSLRVDSPLH
v_gene: TRBV12-3/TRBV12-4; d_gene: NA; abundance: NA; CDR3aa: ASSPGWNQPQH
v_gene: TRBV27; d_gene: TRBD2; abundance: NA; CDR3aa: ASSSGLDQSDTQY
v_gene: TRBV4-3; d_gene: NA; abundance: NA; CDR3aa: ASSQGGGTGELF
v_gene: TRBV11-2; d_gene: TRBD2; abundance: NA; CDR3aa: ASSLGRASGKTNEQF
v_gene: TRBV27; d_gene: NA; abundance: NA; CDR3aa: ASRKGQGSTEAF
v_gene: TRBV5-1; d_gene: TRBD1; abundance: NA; CDR3aa: ASSVGQGGISPLH
v_gene: TRBV9; d_gene: NA; abundance: NA; CDR3aa: ASSVGGQTNTGELF